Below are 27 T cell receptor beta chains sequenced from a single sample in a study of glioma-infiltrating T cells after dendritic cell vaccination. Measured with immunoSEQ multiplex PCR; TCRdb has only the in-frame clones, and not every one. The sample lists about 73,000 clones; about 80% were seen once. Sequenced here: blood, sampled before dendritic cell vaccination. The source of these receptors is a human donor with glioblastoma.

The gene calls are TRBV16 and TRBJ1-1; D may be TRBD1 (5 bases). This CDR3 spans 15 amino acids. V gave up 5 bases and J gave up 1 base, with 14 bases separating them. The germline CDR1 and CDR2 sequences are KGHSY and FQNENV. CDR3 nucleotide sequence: TGTGCCAGCAGCTACCAACTGACAGAGAACACTGAAGCTTTCTTT. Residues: CASSYQLTENTEAFF.

The CDR3 DNA reads as TGTGCCAGCAGCCCTCGGACTAGCTGGGATGCCGGGGAGCTGTTTTTT. Amino acid sequence: CASSPRTSWDAGELFF. The V gene is TRBV7-2, the J gene TRBJ2-2, with 8 bases matching TRBD2. The CDR3 loop spans 16 amino acids. The J segment lost 6 bases and the V segment lost 5 bases, leaving 11 bases of the junction unmatched. CDR1 is SGHTA and CDR2 is FQGNSA in the germline V gene.

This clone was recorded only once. The CDR3 bases are TGTGCCAGCAGTGAATGGTCGTCAGGCCACACCGGGGAGCTGTTTTTT. Its protein is CASSEWSSGHTGELFF. The chain has TRBV2 and TRBJ2-2; D ambiguous. Germline loops: CDR1 SNHLY, CDR2 FYNNEI. Trimming cost V 2 bases and J 3 bases, with 13 bases left between them. The CDR3 consists of 16 residues.

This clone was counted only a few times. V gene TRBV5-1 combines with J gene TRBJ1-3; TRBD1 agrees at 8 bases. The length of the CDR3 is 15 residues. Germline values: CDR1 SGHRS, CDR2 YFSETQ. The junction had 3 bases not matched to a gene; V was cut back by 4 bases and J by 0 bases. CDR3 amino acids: CASSQTGDSGNTIYF. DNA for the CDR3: TGCGCCAGCAGCCAGACAGGGGACTCTGGAAACACCATATATTTT.

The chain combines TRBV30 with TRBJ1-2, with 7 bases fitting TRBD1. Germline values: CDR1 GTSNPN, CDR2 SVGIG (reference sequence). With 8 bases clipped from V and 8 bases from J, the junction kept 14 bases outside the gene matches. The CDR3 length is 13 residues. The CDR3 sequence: CADQKQGLDGYTF. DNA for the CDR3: TGTGCCGACCAAAAACAGGGGTTAGACGGCTACACCTTC.

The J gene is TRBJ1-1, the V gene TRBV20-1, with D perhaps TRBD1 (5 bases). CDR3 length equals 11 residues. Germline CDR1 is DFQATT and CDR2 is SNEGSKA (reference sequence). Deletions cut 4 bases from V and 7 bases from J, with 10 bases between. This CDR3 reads CSAISDSEAFF. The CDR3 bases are TGCAGTGCTATTTCAGACAGTGAAGCTTTCTTT.

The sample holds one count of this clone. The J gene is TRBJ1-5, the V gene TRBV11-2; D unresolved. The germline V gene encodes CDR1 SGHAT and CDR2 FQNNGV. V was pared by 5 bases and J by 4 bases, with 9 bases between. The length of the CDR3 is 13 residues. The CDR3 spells CASSAGPNQPQHF. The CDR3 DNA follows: TGTGCCAGCAGCGCGGGCCCGAATCAGCCCCAGCATTTT.

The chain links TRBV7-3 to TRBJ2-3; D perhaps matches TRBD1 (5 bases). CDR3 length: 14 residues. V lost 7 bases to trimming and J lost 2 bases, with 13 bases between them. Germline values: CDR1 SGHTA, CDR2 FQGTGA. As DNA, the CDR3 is TGTGCCAGCAAGTGGGGCGCTGACACAGATACGCAGTATTTT. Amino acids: CASKWGADTDTQYF.

CDR3 amino acids: CATSPGTGGGYTF. CDR3 nucleotides: TGTGCCACCAGCCCCGGGACAGGGGGTGGCTACACCTTC. The rearrangement joins TRBV15 to TRBJ1-2, with 11 bases that match TRBD1. The trim removed 5 bases at V and 7 bases at J, leaving 3 bases unmatched. CDR1 is LNHNV and CDR2 is YYDKDF in the germline V gene (reference sequence). There are 13 residues in the CDR3.

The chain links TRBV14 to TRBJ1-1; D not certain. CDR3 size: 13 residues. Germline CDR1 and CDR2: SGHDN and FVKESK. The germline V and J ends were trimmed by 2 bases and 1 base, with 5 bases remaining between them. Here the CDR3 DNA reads TGTGCCAGCAGCCAATCCAGGAACACTGAAGCTTTCTTT. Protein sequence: CASSQSRNTEAFF.

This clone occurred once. The CDR3 nucleotides are TGTGCCAGCGGGGACAGGCCCACAGATACGCAGTATTTT. As protein: CASGDRPTDTQYF. The V and J genes are TRBV2 and TRBJ2-3; 8 bases align to TRBD1. Germline V gene sequence: CDR1 SNHLY, CDR2 FYNNEI. CDR3 size: 13 residues. The V segment lost 8 bases and the J segment 2 bases; nucleotides outside the gene matches: 3.

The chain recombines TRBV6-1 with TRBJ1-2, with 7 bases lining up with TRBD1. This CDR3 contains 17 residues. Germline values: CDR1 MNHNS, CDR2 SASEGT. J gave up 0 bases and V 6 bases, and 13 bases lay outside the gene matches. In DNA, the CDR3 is TGTGCCAGCAGCGAACTTGGGACAGACATGACTAACTATGGCTACACCTTC. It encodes CASSELGTDMTNYGYTF.

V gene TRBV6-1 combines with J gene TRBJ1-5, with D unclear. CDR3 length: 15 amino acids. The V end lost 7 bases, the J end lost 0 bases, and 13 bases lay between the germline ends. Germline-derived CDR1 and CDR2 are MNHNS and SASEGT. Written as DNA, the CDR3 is TGTGCCAGCATGACGGAGAATTATAGCAATCAGCCCCAGCATTTT. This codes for CASMTENYSNQPQHF.

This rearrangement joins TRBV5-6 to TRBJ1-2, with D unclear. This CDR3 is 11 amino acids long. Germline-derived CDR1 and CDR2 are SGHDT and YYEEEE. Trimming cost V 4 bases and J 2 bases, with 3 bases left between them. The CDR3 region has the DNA TGTGCCAGCAGCCTAAACTATGGCTACACCTTC. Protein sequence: CASSLNYGYTF.

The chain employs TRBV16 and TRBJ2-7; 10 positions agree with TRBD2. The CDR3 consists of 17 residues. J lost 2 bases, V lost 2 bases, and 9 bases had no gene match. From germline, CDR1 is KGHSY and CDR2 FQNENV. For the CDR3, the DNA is TGTGCCAGCAGCCAACCCAGGACTAGCGGTGACACCTACGAGCAGTACGTC. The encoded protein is CASSQPRTSGDTYEQYV.

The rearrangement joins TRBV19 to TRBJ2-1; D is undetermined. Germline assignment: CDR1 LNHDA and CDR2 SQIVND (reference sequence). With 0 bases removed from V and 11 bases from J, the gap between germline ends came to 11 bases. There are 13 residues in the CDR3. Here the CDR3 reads CASSIDRSEKQFF. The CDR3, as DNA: TGTGCCAGTAGTATAGATCGAAGTGAGAAGCAGTTCTTC.

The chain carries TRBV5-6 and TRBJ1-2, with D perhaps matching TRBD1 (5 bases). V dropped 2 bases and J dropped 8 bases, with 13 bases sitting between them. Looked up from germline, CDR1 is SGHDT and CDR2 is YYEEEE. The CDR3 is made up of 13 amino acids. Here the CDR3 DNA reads TGTGCCAGCAGCTTCCGTACAGGCCTCGGCTACACCTTC. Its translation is CASSFRTGLGYTF.

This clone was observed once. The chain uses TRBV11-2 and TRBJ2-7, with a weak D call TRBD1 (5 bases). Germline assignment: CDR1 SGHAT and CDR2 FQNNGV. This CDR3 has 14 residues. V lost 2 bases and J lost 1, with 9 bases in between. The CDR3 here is CASSLTRESYEQYV. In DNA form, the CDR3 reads TGTGCCAGCAGCTTAACCAGGGAATCCTACGAGCAGTACGTC.

The CDR3 loop reads CASSEGDSRREQYF. The CDR3 DNA sequence: TGTGCCAGCAGTGAAGGGGACAGCCGTCGAGAGCAGTACTTC. The chain has TRBV6-1 and TRBJ2-7; 7 bases are shared with TRBD1. Trimming removed 1 base from V and 7 bases from J; junction bases left unmatched: 7. This CDR3 is 14 amino acids long. Germline V gene sequence: CDR1 MNHNS, CDR2 SASEGT.

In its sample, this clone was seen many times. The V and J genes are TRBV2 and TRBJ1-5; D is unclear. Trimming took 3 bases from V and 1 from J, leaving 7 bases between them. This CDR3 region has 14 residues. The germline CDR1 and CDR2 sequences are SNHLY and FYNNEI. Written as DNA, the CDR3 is TGTGCCAGCAGTGACAGTTCGAGCAATCAGCCCCAGCATTTT. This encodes CASSDSSSNQPQHF.

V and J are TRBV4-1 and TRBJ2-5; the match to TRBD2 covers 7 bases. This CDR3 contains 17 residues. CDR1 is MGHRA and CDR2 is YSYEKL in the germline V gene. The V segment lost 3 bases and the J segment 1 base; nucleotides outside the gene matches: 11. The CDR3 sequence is CASSQALGAGAQETQYF. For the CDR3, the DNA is TGCGCCAGCAGCCAGGCCCTAGGGGCGGGAGCCCAAGAGACCCAGTACTTC.

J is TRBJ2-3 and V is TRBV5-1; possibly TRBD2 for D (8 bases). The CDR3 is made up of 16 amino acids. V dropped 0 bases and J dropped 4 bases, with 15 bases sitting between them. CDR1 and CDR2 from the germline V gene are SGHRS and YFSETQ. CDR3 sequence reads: CASSLVLSGTADTQYF. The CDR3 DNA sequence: TGCGCCAGCAGCTTGGTTCTTAGCGGGACAGCAGATACGCAGTATTTT.

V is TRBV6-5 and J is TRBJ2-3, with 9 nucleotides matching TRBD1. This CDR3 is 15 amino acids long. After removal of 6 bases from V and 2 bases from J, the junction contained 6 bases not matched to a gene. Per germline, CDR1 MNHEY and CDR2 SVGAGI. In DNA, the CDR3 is TGTGCCAGCAGGGACAGGGGTCGGGCCACAGATACGCAGTATTTT. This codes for CASRDRGRATDTQYF.

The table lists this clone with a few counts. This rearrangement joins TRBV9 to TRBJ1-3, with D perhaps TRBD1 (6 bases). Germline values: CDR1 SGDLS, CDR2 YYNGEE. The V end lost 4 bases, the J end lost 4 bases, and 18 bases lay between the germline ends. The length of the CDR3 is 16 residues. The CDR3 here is CASSSPAGAEGNTIYF. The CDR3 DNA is TGTGCCAGCAGCTCTCCGGCAGGGGCGGAAGGAAACACCATATATTTT.

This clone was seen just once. The CDR3 region has the DNA TGCGCCAGCAGCTTGACCGGGACAGGGTCCACCGGGGAGCTGTTTTTT. Protein sequence: CASSLTGTGSTGELFF. The chain has TRBV5-1 and TRBJ2-2; 9 nucleotides align to TRBD1. V lost 1 base to trimming and J lost 4 bases; unmatched junction nucleotides: 5. The V gene's germline CDR1 is SGHRS and CDR2 YFSETQ. CDR3 length equals 16 residues.

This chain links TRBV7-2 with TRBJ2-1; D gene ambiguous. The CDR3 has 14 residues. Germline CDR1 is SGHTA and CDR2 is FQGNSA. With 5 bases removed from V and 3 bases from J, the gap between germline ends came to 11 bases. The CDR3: CASSLSLSYNEQFF. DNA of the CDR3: TGTGCCAGCAGCCTCTCCCTCAGCTACAATGAGCAGTTCTTC.

The CDR3 nucleotides are TGCAGCGCCCGGTGGGACAGTTCGAATGAGCAGTTCTTC. The encoded protein is CSARWDSSNEQFF. The chain carries TRBV29-1 and TRBJ2-1; 7 bases align to TRBD1. Germline V CDR1 and CDR2: SQVTM, ANQGSEA. Losses at the gene ends were 7 bases for V and 7 bases for J; bases not matched to a gene: 10. This CDR3 spans 13 amino acids.